The 16 T cell receptor beta chains presented below share a single source sample, sequenced in a study of shared clonotypes between healthy human individuals. Libraries were prepared by immunoSEQ multiplex PCR; TCRdb keeps only in-frame clonotypes and omits some of them. Of more than 2 million clones listed, roughly 95% are singletons. What was sequenced was naive CD4+ T cells sorted from blood. Documented subset: CD45RA+ positively selected. The receptor set was obtained from a man aged 18 to 29 in good health.

This clone was detected once. This chain uses TRBV11-2 with TRBJ2-7; no clear D. This CDR3 has 16 residues. Germline assignment: CDR1 SGHAT and CDR2 FQNNGV. V lost 1 base and J lost 1, with 14 bases in between. CDR3 nucleotide sequence: TGTGCCAGCAGCTTAGCCGGATGGACGGTGTCCTACGAGCAGTACTTC. Encoded protein: CASSLAGWTVSYEQYF.

V is TRBV7-9 and J is TRBJ1-6, with D unclear. The germline gives CDR1 SEHNR, CDR2 FQNEAQ (reference sequence). V was pared by 3 bases and J by 0 bases, with 6 bases between. The CDR3 consists of 15 residues. CDR3 loop: CASSFENSYNSPLHF. DNA for the CDR3: TGTGCCAGCAGCTTCGAGAACTCCTATAATTCACCCCTCCACTTT.

V gene TRBV5-1 combines with J gene TRBJ1-6; a possible D gene is TRBD1 (5 bases). Germline lookup yields CDR1 SGHRS and CDR2 YFSETQ. The CDR3 consists of 15 residues. The V gene lost 2 bases and the J gene lost 5 bases, with 11 bases spanning the gap. The CDR3 nucleotides are TGCGCCAGCAGCTTCGGGGGGAGTAATAATTCACCCCTCCACTTT. It specifies CASSFGGSNNSPLHF.

The V call is TRBV15, the J call TRBJ2-5; TRBD1 agrees at 11 bases. This CDR3 region has 18 residues. Germline CDR1 and CDR2: LNHNV and YYDKDF (reference sequence). Unmatched junction bases numbered 12, after V lost 1 base and J lost 5 bases. CDR3 loop: CATSRVAGDRGFGETQYF. The CDR3 coding sequence is TGTGCCACCAGCAGAGTGGCAGGGGACAGGGGGTTCGGGGAGACCCAGTACTTC.

The CDR3 DNA sequence: TGTGCCAGCTCACGGGGGACAGAGTACAATGAGCAGTTCTTC. Protein: CASSRGTEYNEQFF. This chain uses TRBV18 with TRBJ2-1; 7 nucleotides agree with TRBD1. The CDR3 has 14 residues. Germline V lookup: CDR1 KGHSH, CDR2 LQKENI. The V gene end was trimmed by 4 bases and the J gene end by 4 bases; junction bases not matched to a gene: 4.

The chain has TRBV18 and TRBJ2-7, with no clear D. CDR3 size: 13 residues. Germline V gene data show CDR1 as KGHSH and CDR2 as LQKENI. V was trimmed by 2 bases and J by 6 bases, leaving 11 bases between them. CDR3 amino acids: CASSPGVGVEQYF. For the CDR3, the DNA is TGTGCCAGCTCACCAGGCGTTGGGGTCGAGCAGTACTTC.

This clone has only a few counts. V and J are TRBV7-2 and TRBJ1-6; 8 nucleotides align to TRBD1. Germline trimming cut 4 bases from V and 8 bases from J; bases unmatched to any gene: 4. The CDR3 spans 14 residues. Germline CDR1 and CDR2: SGHTA and FQGNSA. CDR3 in DNA: TGTGCCAGCAGCTCCAGGGGGCGCGATTCACCCCTCCACTTT. This sequence encodes CASSSRGRDSPLHF.

The chain uses TRBV29-1 and TRBJ2-1, with TRBD2 matching over 8 bases. CDR1 and CDR2 (germline): SQVTM, ANQGSEA. This CDR3 contains 15 residues. V lost 5 bases, J lost 4 bases, and 10 bases stayed unmatched. CDR3 nucleotides: TGCAGCGTTACGTTGACTAGCGCGTTGTACAATGAGCAGTTCTTC. Translation gives CSVTLTSALYNEQFF.

The V and J genes are TRBV5-4 and TRBJ1-6; tentative D call: TRBD1 (5 bases). V was cut by 0 bases and J by 10 bases, with 14 bases left in between. The CDR3 consists of 15 residues. Germline V gene sequence: CDR1 SGHNT, CDR2 YYREEE (reference sequence). The CDR3 DNA reads TGTGCCAGCAGCTTGGCCGGCAGGGTTGTATCACCCCTCCACTTT. Its protein product is CASSLAGRVVSPLHF. The full variable domain, in which reference TRBV5-4 and TRBJ1-6 provide the parts outside the CDR3, is ETGVTQSPTHLIKTRGQQVTLRCSSQSGHNTVSWYQQALGQGPQFIFQYYREEENGRGNFPPRFSGLQFPNYSSELNVNALELDDSALYLCASSLAGRVVSPLHFGNGTRLTVT.

This CDR3 is CASSSDRERETQYF. DNA for the CDR3: TGTGCCAGCAGTTCGGACAGGGAGCGAGAGACCCAGTACTTC. V gene TRBV7-9 combines with J gene TRBJ2-5, with TRBD1 identical over 8 bases. V shed 6 bases and J 4 bases; nucleotides not matched to a gene: 7. The CDR3 consists of 14 residues. Germline V gene sequence: CDR1 SEHNR, CDR2 FQNEAQ (reference sequence).

V and J are TRBV5-4 and TRBJ2-7; 9 bases fit TRBD1. Per the germline V gene, CDR1 is SGHNT and CDR2 is YYREEE (reference sequence). V trimming: 4 bases; J trimming: 4 bases; junction bases outside the gene matches: 6. The CDR3 has 14 residues. The CDR3 region has the DNA TGTGCCAGCAGCGACCGGGACAGGGCGTACGAGCAGTACTTC. As protein: CASSDRDRAYEQYF.

CDR3 DNA sequence: TGCGCCCGCCTTGCCATGATCTCCTACGAGCAGTACTTC. Translated: CARLAMISYEQYF. The V and J genes are TRBV4-1 and TRBJ2-7; D unresolved. This CDR3 comprises 13 residues. Germline-derived CDR1 and CDR2 are MGHRA and YSYEKL. Trimming took off 11 bases at V and 0 bases at J, with 14 bases between the two ends.

The chain links TRBV6-6 to TRBJ2-2; 8 bases match TRBD2. Germline assignment: CDR1 MNHNY and CDR2 SVGAGI (reference sequence). There are 12 residues in the CDR3. The V and J ends lost 9 bases and 5 bases, in that order; junction bases with no gene match: 2. The CDR3 DNA sequence: TGTGCCAGTCGGGAGGGGACCGGGGAGCTGTTTTTT. This gives the protein CASREGTGELFF.

V gene TRBV10-2 combines with J gene TRBJ1-1; 9 bases fit TRBD1. V was pared by 6 bases and J by 2 bases, with 4 bases of the junction left unmatched. Germline V gene data show CDR1 as WSHSY and CDR2 as SAAADI. The CDR3 loop spans 14 amino acids. The CDR3 DNA reads TGCGCCAGCAGAGGACAGGGGATCAACACTGAAGCTTTCTTT. It is translated as CASRGQGINTEAFF.

Remarks on this clone: The same CDR3 also results from other DNA sequences found in this sample. J is TRBJ1-2 and V is TRBV5-1; D unresolved. Trimming left V 0 bases short and J 2 bases short, with 5 bases between. The CDR3 consists of 13 residues. CDR1 is SGHRS and CDR2 is YFSETQ in the germline V gene. For the CDR3, the DNA is TGCGCCAGCAGCTTGGAAGGGAACTATGGCTACACCTTC. Translated: CASSLEGNYGYTF.

The V call is TRBV7-2, the J call TRBJ2-2; D unclear. CDR1 SGHTA and CDR2 FQGNSA come from the germline V gene. The CDR3 extends over 15 amino acids. Trimming cost V 1 base and J 5 bases, with 11 bases left between them. CDR3 sequence: CASSLVGTLTGELFF. The CDR3 bases are TGTGCCAGCAGCTTAGTGGGAACCCTGACCGGGGAGCTGTTTTTT.